These 21 T cell receptor beta chains share one sample of origin, sequenced in a study of immune evolution from preneoplasia to lung adenocarcinoma. Only in-frame clones appear in the TCRdb table, and some are missing; sequencing was by immunoSEQ multiplex PCR. The sample holds 9,000 to 10,000 clones, 80% to 90% seen once. Sequencing was done on a sample of FFPE lung adenocarcinoma in situ tissue. The receptors were sampled from a person aged 70 to 80 with lung adenocarcinoma.

The rearrangement uses TRBV25-1 and TRBJ2-1; D possibly matches TRBD1 or TRBD2 (6 bases each). The germline V and J ends were trimmed by 5 bases and 6 bases, with 14 bases remaining between them. The CDR3 contains 14 residues. From germline, CDR1 is MGHDK and CDR2 SYGVNS. The CDR3 coding sequence is TGTGCCAGCAGTTTAGGGGGGCGGGGCAATGAGCAGTTCTTC. This gives the protein CASSLGGRGNEQFF.

This clone was seen only once. The chain recombines TRBV6-5 with TRBJ2-2; TRBD1 matches at 10 bases. Germline V gene sequence: CDR1 MNHEY, CDR2 SVGAGI. This CDR3 has 15 amino acids. V shed 6 bases, J shed 5 bases, and the junction held 6 bases outside the gene matches. CDR3 in DNA: TGTGCCAGCAGCCTGGGACAGGGGACGACCGGGGAGCTGTTTTTT. This translates into CASSLGQGTTGELFF.

This rearrangement joins TRBV30 to TRBJ1-1, with 9 positions matching TRBD1. CDR3 length equals 17 residues. V dropped 0 bases and J dropped 3; count of bases not matched to a gene: 11. Germline V gives CDR1 GTSNPN, CDR2 SVGIG (reference sequence). CDR3 DNA: TGTGCCTGGAGTGTAACCCCCGACAGGGGGTATGACACTGAAGCTTTCTTT. It yields the protein CAWSVTPDRGYDTEAFF.

The J gene is TRBJ2-1, the V gene TRBV18, with TRBD2 as a possible D gene (6 bases). The CDR3 extends over 15 amino acids. Germline values: CDR1 KGHSH, CDR2 LQKENI. Trimming took off 8 bases at V and 0 bases at J, with 14 bases between the two ends. The CDR3 region has the DNA TGTGCCAGCCCCTTTAGCGGACCCTCCTACAATGAGCAGTTCTTC. Encoded protein: CASPFSGPSYNEQFF.

In the case of this clone: The germline gene is not matched at one end of the junction; a read error may be the cause. J is TRBJ1-5 and V is TRBV28; D is perhaps TRBD1 (5 bases). This CDR3 contains 12 residues. The germline V gene has CDR1 MDHEN and CDR2 SYDVKM. CDR3 sequence (DNA): TGTGCCAGCAGCCGGGGGGAGGGTATAGGGGATTTT. It yields the protein CASSRGEGIGDF. Complete variable domain (other parts from reference TRBV28 and TRBJ1-5): DVKVTQSSRYLVKRTGEKVFLECVQDMDHENMFWYRQDPGLGLRLIYFSYDVKMKEKGDIPEGYSVSREKKERFSLILESASTNQTSMYLCASSRGEGIGDFGDGTRLSIL.

This chain connects TRBV27 to TRBJ2-3; 8 bases fit TRBD2. The CDR3 has 16 residues. V lost 3 bases to trimming and J lost 2 bases; unmatched junction nucleotides: 7. Per germline, CDR1 MNHEY and CDR2 SMNVEV (reference sequence). The CDR3 DNA follows: TGTGCCAGCAGTTTTTTAAGGCGGGGGGACACAGATACGCAGTATTTT. This translates into CASSFLRRGDTDTQYF.

This clone is categorized as medium-sized (0.01 to 0.1%). V usage is TRBV5-1 and J usage is TRBJ2-1; D may be TRBD1 (6 bases). V lost 4 bases to trimming and J lost 9 bases, with 20 bases between them. Germline loops: CDR1 SGHRS, CDR2 YFSETQ. CDR3 length: 15 residues. CDR3 in amino acids: CASSQGQYASGEQFF. The CDR3 DNA follows: TGCGCCAGCAGCCAAGGACAGTACGCAAGTGGTGAGCAGTTCTTC.

V usage is TRBV5-1 and J usage is TRBJ2-1; weak D call: TRBD1 (6 bases). The CDR3 runs 14 residues. Trimming pared 4 bases from V and 0 bases from J, leaving 8 bases between. Germline CDR1 and CDR2: SGHRS and YFSETQ. CDR3 residues: CASSGGSSYNEQFF. The CDR3 bases are TGCGCCAGCAGCGGGGGCAGCTCCTACAATGAGCAGTTCTTC. Looking up the rest from reference TRBV5-1 and TRBJ2-1 gives the full variable domain: KAGVTQTPRYLIKTRGQQVTLSCSPISGHRSVSWYQQTPGQGLQFLFEYFSETQRNKGNFPGRFSGRQFSNSRSEMNVSTLELGDSALYLCASSGGSSYNEQFFGPGTRLTVL.

This clone was seen only a few times. This rearrangement joins TRBV5-1 to TRBJ2-3; 7 nucleotides align to TRBD1. Looked up from germline, CDR1 is SGHRS and CDR2 is YFSETQ. CDR3 size: 15 residues. Unmatched junction bases numbered 8, after V lost 2 bases and J lost 5 bases. The CDR3 sequence is CASSFTAGGQDTQYF. CDR3 nucleotides: TGCGCCAGCAGCTTCACGGCAGGGGGTCAAGATACGCAGTATTTT.

The chain employs TRBV4-1 and TRBJ2-5, with D possibly matching TRBD1 (6 bases). The J call may be mistaken, given a closer DNA end match to TRBJ2-7. In germline, CDR1 is MGHRA, CDR2 YSYEKL. The length of the CDR3 is 15 residues. DNA for the CDR3: TGCGCCAGCAGCCATGAAACAAGGGGGTTCCCCGAGCAGTACTTC. Translating gives CASSHETRGFPEQYF.

This clone has a single count. The genes are TRBV5-4 and TRBJ1-3, with TRBD1 identical over 8 bases. From germline, CDR1 is SGHNT and CDR2 YYREEE (reference sequence). The V gene end was trimmed by 5 bases and the J gene end by 4 bases; junction bases not matched to a gene: 2. This CDR3 is 13 amino acids long. The CDR3 DNA is TGTGCCAGCAGAGGGACAGGAGGAAACACCATATATTTT. Translating gives CASRGTGGNTIYF.

The chain couples TRBV6-5 to TRBJ1-5, with D unclear. The CDR3 is made up of 13 amino acids. Germline V gene sequence: CDR1 MNHEY, CDR2 SVGAGI. V lost 0 bases and J 4 bases, leaving 4 bases between the germline ends. CDR3 in amino acids: CASSYSKNQPQHF. CDR3 DNA: TGTGCCAGCAGTTACTCCAAGAATCAGCCCCAGCATTTT.

The chain employs TRBV11-1 and TRBJ2-5, with TRBD1 matching over 12 bases. The CDR3 has 17 residues. V shed 3 bases, J shed 2 bases, and the junction held 7 bases outside the gene matches. CDR1 is SGHAT, CDR2 FQDESV, per germline (reference sequence). The CDR3 nucleotides are TGTGCCAGCAGCTTCCGGGACAGGGGGCGCGGGCAAGAGACCCAGTACTTC. Protein sequence: CASSFRDRGRGQETQYF.

This clone is judged medium-sized. This rearrangement joins TRBV29-1 to TRBJ2-3, with D possibly matching TRBD1 (6 bases). V was pared by 4 bases and J by 4 bases, with 21 bases between. This CDR3 region has 16 residues. CDR1 and CDR2 (germline): SQVTM, ANQGSEA. CDR3 amino acids: CSVVWDTFKIPDTQYF. The CDR3 DNA follows: TGCAGCGTTGTGTGGGACACCTTCAAAATCCCAGATACGCAGTATTTT.

The chain is built from TRBV14 and TRBJ1-3; TRBD1 might be the D (5 bases). CDR3 length: 16 amino acids. In germline, CDR1 is SGHDN, CDR2 FVKESK. V lost 4 bases and J lost 4, with 17 bases in between. The CDR3 DNA is TGTGCCAGCAGCCGAGGACAACGGGGGAGAGGAAACACCATATATTTT. Translation: CASSRGQRGRGNTIYF.

The chain is built from TRBV7-8 and TRBJ2-2; D is perhaps TRBD1 (5 bases). The CDR3 loop spans 15 amino acids. CDR1 is SGHVS and CDR2 is FQNEAQ in the germline V gene. Trimming pared 6 bases from V and 5 bases from J, leaving 16 bases between. The CDR3 coding sequence is TGTGCCAGCAGTCCTCAGGGCGTAGTTACCGGGGAGCTGTTTTTT. Its protein product is CASSPQGVVTGELFF.

This clone was recorded only once. J is TRBJ1-1 and V is TRBV11-3, with 9 bases fitting TRBD1. The CDR3 extends over 15 amino acids. Germline values: CDR1 SGHNT, CDR2 YENEEA. The ends lost 5 bases at V and 5 bases at J; junction bases unmatched: 9. The CDR3: CASSAPGQGETEAFF. In DNA, the CDR3 is TGTGCCAGCAGCGCCCCGGGACAGGGAGAAACTGAAGCTTTCTTT.

The J gene is TRBJ2-3, the V gene TRBV9, with 9 positions matching TRBD2. The CDR3 is 14 amino acids. The germline V gene encodes CDR1 SGDLS and CDR2 YYNGEE. The trim removed 7 bases at V and 5 bases at J, leaving 8 bases unmatched. CDR3 bases: TGTGCCAGCTCCCTTAGCGGGAGTGGAGATACGCAGTATTTT. Its translation: CASSLSGSGDTQYF.

The V call is TRBV11-2, the J call TRBJ1-1; the D gene is possibly TRBD1 (6 bases). This CDR3 comprises 13 residues. V was trimmed by 4 bases and J by 5 bases, leaving 11 bases between them. The germline CDR1 and CDR2 sequences are SGHAT and FQNNGV. This CDR3 reads CASSSQGRTEAFF. CDR3 in DNA: TGTGCCAGCAGCTCCCAGGGGAGAACTGAAGCTTTCTTT.

The genes are TRBV6-6 and TRBJ2-1; D might be TRBD2 (5 bases). The CDR3 length is 11 residues. CDR1 is MNHNY and CDR2 is SVGAGI in the germline V gene (reference sequence). Trimming removed 7 bases at V and 5 bases at J, with 6 bases between. CDR3 coding DNA: TGTGCCAGCACGGGGAACAATGAGCAGTTCTTC. It is translated as CASTGNNEQFF.

The chain employs TRBV2 and TRBJ2-7, with D perhaps given as TRBD1 or TRBD2 (5 bases each). This CDR3 comprises 14 residues. V shed 7 bases and J shed 4 bases, with 17 bases lying between them. CDR1 SNHLY and CDR2 FYNNEI come from the germline V gene. The CDR3 region is CASIPGTSGYEQYF. CDR3 bases: TGTGCCAGCATCCCCGGGACGTCCGGGTACGAGCAGTACTTC.